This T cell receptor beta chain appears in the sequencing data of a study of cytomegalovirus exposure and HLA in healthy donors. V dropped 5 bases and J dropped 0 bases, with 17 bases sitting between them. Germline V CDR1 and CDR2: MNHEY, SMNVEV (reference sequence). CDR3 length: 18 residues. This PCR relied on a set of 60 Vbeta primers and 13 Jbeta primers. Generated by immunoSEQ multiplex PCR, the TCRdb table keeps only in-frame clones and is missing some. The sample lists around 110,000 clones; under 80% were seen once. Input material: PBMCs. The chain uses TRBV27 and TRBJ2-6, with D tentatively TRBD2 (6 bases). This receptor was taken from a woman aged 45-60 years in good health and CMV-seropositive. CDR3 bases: TGTGCCAGCAGTGCAACGGGACTCAAGACCTCTGGGGCCAACGTCCTGACTTTC. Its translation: CASSATGLKTSGANVLTF. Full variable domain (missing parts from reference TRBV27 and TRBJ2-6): EAQVTQNPRYLITVTGKKLTVTCSQNMNHEYMSWYRQDPGLGLRQIYYSMNVEVTDKGDVPEGYKVSRKEKRNFPLILESPSPNQTSLYFCASSATGLKTSGANVLTFGAGSRLTVL.